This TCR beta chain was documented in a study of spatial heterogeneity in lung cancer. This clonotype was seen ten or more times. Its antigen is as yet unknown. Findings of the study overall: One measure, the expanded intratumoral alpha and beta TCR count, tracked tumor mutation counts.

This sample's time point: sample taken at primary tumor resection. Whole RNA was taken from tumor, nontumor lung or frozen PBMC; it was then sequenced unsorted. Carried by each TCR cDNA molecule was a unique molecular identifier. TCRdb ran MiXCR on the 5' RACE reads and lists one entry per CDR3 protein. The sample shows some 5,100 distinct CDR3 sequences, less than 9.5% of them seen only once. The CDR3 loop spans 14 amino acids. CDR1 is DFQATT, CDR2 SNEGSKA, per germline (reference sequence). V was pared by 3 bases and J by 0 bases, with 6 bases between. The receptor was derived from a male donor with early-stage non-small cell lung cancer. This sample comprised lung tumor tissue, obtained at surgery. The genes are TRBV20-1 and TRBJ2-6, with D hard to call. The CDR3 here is CSARDDSGANVLTF. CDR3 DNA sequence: TGCAGTGCTAGGGATGACTCTGGGGCCAACGTCCTGACTTTC.